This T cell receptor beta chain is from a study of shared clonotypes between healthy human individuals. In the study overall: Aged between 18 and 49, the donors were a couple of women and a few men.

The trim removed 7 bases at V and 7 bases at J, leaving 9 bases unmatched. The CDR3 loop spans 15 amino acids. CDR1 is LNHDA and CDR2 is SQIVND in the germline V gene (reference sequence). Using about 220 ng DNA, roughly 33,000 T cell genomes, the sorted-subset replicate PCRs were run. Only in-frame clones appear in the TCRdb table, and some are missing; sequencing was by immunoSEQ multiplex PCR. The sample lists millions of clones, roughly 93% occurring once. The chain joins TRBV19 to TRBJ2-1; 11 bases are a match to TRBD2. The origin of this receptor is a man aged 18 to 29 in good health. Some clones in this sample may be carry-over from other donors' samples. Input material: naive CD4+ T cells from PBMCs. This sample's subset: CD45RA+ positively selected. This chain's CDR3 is CASTLAGGLLNEQFF. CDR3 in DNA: TGTGCCAGTACCCTAGCGGGAGGTCTTTTGAATGAGCAGTTCTTC.